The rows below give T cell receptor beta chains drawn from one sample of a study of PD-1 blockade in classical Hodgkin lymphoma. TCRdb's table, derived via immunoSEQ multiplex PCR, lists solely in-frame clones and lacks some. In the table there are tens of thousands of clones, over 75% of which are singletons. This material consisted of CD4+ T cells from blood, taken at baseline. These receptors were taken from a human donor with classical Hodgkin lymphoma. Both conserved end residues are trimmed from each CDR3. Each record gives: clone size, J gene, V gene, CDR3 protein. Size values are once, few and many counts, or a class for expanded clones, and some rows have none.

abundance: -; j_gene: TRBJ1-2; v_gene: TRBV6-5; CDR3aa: ASSYDTGGYYGYT
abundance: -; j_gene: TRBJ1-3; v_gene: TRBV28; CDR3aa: ASSPRTGQGNTIY
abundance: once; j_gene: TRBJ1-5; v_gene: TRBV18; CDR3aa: ASSPAGQSSNQPQH
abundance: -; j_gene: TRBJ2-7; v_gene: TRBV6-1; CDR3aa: ASTVLADTYEQY
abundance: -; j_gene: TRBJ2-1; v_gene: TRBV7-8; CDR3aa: ASSLGITYNEQF
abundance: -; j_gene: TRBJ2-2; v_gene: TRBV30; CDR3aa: AWSVLTGFGTGELF
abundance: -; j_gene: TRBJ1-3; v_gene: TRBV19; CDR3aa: ASRHNSGNTIY
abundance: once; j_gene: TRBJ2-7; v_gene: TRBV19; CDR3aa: ASRQDGVTIGQY
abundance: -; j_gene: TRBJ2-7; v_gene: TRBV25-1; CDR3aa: ASSEGGSKYEQY
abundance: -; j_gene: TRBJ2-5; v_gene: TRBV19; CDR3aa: ASTTGQGRTTSGKGVGETQY
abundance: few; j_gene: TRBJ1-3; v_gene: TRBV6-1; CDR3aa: ASSPLRNTIY
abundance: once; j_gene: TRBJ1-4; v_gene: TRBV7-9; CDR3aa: ASSKEGVTNEKLF
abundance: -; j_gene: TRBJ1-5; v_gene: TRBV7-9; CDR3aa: ASSPGQGKDQPQH
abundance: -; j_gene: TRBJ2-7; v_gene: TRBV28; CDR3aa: ASSLPPVRHLPENYEQY
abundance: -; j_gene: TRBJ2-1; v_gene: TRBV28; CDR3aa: ASSGSRGLAGRGF
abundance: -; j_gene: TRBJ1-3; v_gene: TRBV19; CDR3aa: ASSPGRRNTIY
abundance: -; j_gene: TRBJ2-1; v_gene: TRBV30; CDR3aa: AWRWGQGGSYNEQF
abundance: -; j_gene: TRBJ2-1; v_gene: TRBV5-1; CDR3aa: ASSVKGQGPVPEQF
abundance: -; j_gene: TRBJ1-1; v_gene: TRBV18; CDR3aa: ASSSGTAATEAF
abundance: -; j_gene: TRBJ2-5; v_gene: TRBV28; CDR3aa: ASSLQGTGGAETQY
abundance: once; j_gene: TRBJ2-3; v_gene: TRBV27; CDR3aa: ASSLFRPPAYTDTQY
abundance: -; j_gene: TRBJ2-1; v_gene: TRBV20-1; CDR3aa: SAETRETIF
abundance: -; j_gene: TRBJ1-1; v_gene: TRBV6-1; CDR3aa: ASSEGGPNTEAF
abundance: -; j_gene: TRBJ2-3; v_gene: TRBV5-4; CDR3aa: ASSLGGLTVGTDTQY
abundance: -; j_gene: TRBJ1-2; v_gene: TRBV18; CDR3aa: ASSLTSGDYGYT
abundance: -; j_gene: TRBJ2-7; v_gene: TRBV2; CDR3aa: ASGAGPHYEQY
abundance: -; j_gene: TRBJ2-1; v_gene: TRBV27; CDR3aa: ASSLHLGPNNEQF
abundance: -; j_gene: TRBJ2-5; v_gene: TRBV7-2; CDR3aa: ASSLVAGVEETQY
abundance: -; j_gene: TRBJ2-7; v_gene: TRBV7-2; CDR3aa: ASSLNRDYEQY
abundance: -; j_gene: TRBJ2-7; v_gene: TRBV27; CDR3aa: ASSRDRGYLYEQY
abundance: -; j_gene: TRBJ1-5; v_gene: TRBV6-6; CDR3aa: ASSYGTGGNQPQH
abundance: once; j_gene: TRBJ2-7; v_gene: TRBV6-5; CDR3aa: ASSPRSMPSYEQY
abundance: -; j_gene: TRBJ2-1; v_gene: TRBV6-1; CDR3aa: ASNPGLAWNEQF
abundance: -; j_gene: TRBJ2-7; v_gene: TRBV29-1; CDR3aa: SVDPGQMTGEQY
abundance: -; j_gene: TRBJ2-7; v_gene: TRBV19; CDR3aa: ASSIGGNEQY
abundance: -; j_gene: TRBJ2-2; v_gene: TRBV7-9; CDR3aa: ASSLRQPNTGELF
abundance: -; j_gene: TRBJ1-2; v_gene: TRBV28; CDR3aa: AILGEGIYGYT
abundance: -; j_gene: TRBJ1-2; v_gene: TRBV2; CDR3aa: ASSESGWEGYT
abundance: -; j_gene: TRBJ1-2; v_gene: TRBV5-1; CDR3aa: ASSLVQGDYGYT
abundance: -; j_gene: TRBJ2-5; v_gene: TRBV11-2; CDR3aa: ASSFGETQY
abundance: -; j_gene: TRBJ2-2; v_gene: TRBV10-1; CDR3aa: ASSESSWGRGTGELF
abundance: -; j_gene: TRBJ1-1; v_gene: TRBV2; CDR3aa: ASSPSSAGINAAF
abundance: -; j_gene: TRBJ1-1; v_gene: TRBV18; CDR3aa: ASSPPGQGTEAF
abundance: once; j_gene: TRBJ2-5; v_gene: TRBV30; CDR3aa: AGTEYQETQY
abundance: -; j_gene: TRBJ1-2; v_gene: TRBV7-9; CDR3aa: ASSSTTGDRYGYT
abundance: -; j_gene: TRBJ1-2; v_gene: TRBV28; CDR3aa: ASSSDTGMYGYT
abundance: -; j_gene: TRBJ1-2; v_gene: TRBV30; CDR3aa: ASARGAHYGYT
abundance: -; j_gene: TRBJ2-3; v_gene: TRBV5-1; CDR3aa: ASSQWTSGETDTQY
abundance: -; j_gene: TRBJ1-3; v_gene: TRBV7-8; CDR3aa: ASSLRASWTGRNTIY
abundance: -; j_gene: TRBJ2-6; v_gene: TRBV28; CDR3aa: ASSLRTPDSGANVLT
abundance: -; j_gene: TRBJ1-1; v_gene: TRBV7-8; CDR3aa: ASSLKRFRDRGGYTEAF
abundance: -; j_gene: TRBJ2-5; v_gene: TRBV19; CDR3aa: ASSKTGGFETQY
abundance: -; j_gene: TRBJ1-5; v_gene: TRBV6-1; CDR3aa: ASSEGRFGQPQH
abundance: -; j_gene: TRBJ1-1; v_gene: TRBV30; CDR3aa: AWSESPRGNTEAF
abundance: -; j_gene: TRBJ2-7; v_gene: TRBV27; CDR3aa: ASDRQGLARREQY